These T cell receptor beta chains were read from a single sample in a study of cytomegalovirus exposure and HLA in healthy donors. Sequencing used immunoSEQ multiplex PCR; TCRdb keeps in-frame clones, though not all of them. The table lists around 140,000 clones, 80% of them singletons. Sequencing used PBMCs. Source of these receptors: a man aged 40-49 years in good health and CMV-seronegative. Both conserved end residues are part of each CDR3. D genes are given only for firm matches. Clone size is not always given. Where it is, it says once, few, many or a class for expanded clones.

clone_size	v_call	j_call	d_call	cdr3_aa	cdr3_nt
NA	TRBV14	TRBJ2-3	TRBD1	CASSQDTGGRTDTQYF	TGTGCCAGCAGCCAAGATACAGGGGGGCGCACAGATACGCAGTATTTT
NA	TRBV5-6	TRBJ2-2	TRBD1	CASSLPGQVSGELFF	TGTGCCAGCAGCTTACCGGGACAGGTATCCGGGGAGCTGTTTTTT
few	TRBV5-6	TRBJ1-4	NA	CASSLALNEKLFF	TGTGCCAGCAGCTTGGCTCTTAATGAAAAACTGTTTTTT
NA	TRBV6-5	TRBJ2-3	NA	CASQMGRGTDTQYF	TGTGCGAGCCAGATGGGGCGCGGAACAGATACGCAGTATTTT
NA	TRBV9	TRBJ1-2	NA	CASSPQGHRGYTF	TGTGCCAGCAGCCCACAGGGACACCGGGGCTACACCTTC
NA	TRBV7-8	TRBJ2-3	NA	CASSFLRTDTQYF	TGTGCCAGCAGCTTCCTCCGCACAGATACGCAGTATTTT
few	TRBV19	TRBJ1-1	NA	CASVFSGTEAFF	TGTGCCAGTGTATTTTCGGGCACTGAAGCTTTCTTT
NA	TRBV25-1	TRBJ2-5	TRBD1	CASSELGTGGETQYF	TGTGCCAGCAGTGAATTAGGGACAGGGGGAGAGACCCAGTACTTC
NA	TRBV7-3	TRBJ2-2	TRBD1	CASSSRTGGSGELFF	TGTGCCAGCAGCTCGAGGACAGGGGGCTCCGGGGAGCTGTTTTTT
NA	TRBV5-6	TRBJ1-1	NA	CASSLVPLGGVEAFF	TGTGCCAGCAGCTTGGTCCCCTTGGGGGGGGTTGAAGCTTTCTTT
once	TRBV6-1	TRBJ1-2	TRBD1	CASSAGQGLGYTF	TGTGCCAGCAGCGCGGGACAGGGACTCGGCTACACCTTC
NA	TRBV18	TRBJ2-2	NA	CASSSVSGELFF	TGTGCCAGCTCATCAGTGTCCGGGGAGCTGTTTTTT
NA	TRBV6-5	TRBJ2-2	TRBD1	CASARDRVTGELFF	TGTGCCAGCGCCCGGGACAGAGTGACCGGGGAGCTGTTTTTT
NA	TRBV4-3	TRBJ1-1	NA	CASSPGQANTEAFF	TGCGCCAGCAGCCCGGGACAAGCGAACACTGAAGCTTTCTTT
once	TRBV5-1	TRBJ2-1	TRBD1	CASSLDGQGAHEQFF	TGCGCCAGCAGCTTGGACGGACAGGGGGCTCATGAGCAGTTCTTC
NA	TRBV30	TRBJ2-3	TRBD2	CAWSVSLAGTDTQYF	TGTGCCTGGAGTGTATCGCTAGCGGGCACAGATACGCAGTATTTT
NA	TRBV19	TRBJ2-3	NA	CASSIYRGGDTQYF	TGTGCCAGTAGTATTTACAGGGGGGGAGATACGCAGTATTTT
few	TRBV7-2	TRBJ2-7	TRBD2	CASSFPGLAGGITYEQYF	TGTGCCAGCAGTTTTCCGGGACTAGCGGGGGGGATAACCTACGAGCAGTACTTC
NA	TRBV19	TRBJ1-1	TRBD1	CASSIVGTANTEAFF	TGTGCCAGTAGTATTGTCGGGACAGCGAACACTGAAGCTTTCTTT
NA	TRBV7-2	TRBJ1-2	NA	CASSPDNYGYTF	TGTGCCAGCAGCCCAGATAACTATGGCTACACCTTC
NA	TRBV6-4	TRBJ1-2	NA	CASTDVLRDTEGCGYGYTF	TGTGCCAGCACTGACGTCCTCCGGGACACCGAGGGGTGCGGCTATGGCTACACCTTC
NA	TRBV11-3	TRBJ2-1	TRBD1	CASSTQSHRGTNNEQFF	TGTGCCAGCAGCACACAATCCCACAGGGGGACAAACAATGAGCAGTTCTTC
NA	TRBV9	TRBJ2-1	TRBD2	CASSVPGLAGGRLDEQFF	TGTGCCAGCAGCGTCCCCGGACTAGCGGGGGGGAGGCTGGATGAGCAGTTCTTC
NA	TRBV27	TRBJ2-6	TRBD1	CASSGTGTSGANVLTF	TGTGCCAGCAGTGGGACAGGGACCTCTGGGGCCAACGTCCTGACTTTC
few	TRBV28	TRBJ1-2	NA	CASSLQRGSGYTF	TGTGCCAGCAGTCTCCAGCGGGGGTCTGGCTACACCTTC
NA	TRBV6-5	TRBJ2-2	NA	CASRQWTGELFF	TGTGCCAGCAGACAGTGGACCGGGGAGCTGTTTTTT
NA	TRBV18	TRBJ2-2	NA	CASSPGTAANTGELFF	TGTGCCAGCTCACCAGGGACTGCCGCGAACACCGGGGAGCTGTTTTTT
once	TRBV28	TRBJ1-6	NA	CASSFRSPLHF	TGTGCCAGCAGTTTCCGTTCACCCCTCCACTTT
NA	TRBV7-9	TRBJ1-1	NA	CASSNVGDRTEAFF	TGTGCCAGCAGCAACGTCGGGGATAGGACTGAAGCTTTCTTT
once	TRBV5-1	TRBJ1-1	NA	CASSLGAVNTEAFF	TGCGCCAGCAGCTTGGGTGCGGTGAACACTGAAGCTTTCTTT
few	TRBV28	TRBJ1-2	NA	CASTYAGARSGYTF	TGTGCCAGCACCTATGCGGGGGCAAGATCTGGCTACACCTTC
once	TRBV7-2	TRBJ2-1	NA	CASSLDSGNNEQFF	TGTGCCAGCAGCTTAGACTCGGGGAACAATGAGCAGTTCTTC
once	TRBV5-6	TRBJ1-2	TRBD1	CASSSGTGDGYTF	TGTGCCAGCAGCTCCGGGACAGGGGATGGCTACACCTTC
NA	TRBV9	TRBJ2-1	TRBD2	CASSGPQGSGGAEQFF	TGTGCCAGCAGCGGCCCCCAGGGAAGCGGGGGTGCTGAGCAGTTCTTC
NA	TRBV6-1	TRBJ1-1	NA	CASSESAWNTEAFF	TGTGCCAGCAGTGAAAGTGCGTGGAACACTGAAGCTTTCTTT
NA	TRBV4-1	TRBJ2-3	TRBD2	CASSQAGTSGTDTQYF	TGCGCCAGCAGCCAAGCCGGGACTAGCGGCACAGATACGCAGTATTTT
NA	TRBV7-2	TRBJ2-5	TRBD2	CASSFTSGGSQETQYF	TGTGCCAGCAGCTTCACTAGCGGGGGTTCGCAAGAGACCCAGTACTTC
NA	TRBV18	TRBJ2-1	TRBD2	CASSPLSGVNGEQFF	TGTGCCAGCTCACCACTCAGCGGGGTGAATGGTGAGCAGTTCTTC
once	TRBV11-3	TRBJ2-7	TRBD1	CASSSSGQYYEQYF	TGTGCCAGCAGCTCATCGGGACAGTACTACGAGCAGTACTTC